The 2 T cell receptor beta chains in this list originate from one sample, sequenced in a study of CD8+ T cells in alopecia areata. Treatment in this sample: oral pan-JAK inhibitor, 5-10 mg twice daily. cDNA reverse transcribed from extracted RNA served as the sequencing template. Assay used: immunoSEQ multiplex PCR; TCRdb lists only in-frame clones, some missing. The data show some 98,000 clones, about 64% seen once. This material consisted of CD8+ T cells sorted from blood, taken at week 4, from a patient treated with tofacitinib. Receptors originate from a human donor with alopecia areata.

A few counts support this clone. This rearrangement joins TRBV5-6 to TRBJ2-6, with 7 bases lining up with TRBD1. V trimming: 7 bases; J trimming: 0 bases; junction bases outside the gene matches: 4. Germline-derived CDR1 and CDR2 are SGHDT and YYEEEE. The CDR3 covers 15 residues. CDR3 protein: CASDREPSGANVLTF. CDR3 sequence (DNA): TGTGCCAGCGACAGGGAGCCCTCTGGGGCCAACGTCCTGACTTTC.

Only one count was recorded for this clone. The chain joins TRBV7-2 to TRBJ2-7, with a weak D call TRBD2 (7 bases). This CDR3 contains 15 residues. Trimming pared 3 bases from V and 0 bases from J, leaving 12 bases between. Germline V gives CDR1 SGHTA, CDR2 FQGNSA. The CDR3: CASSFGGGYSYEQYF. The CDR3 DNA reads as TGTGCCAGCAGCTTTGGCGGGGGCTACTCCTACGAGCAGTACTTC.